Listed here is a single T cell receptor beta chain. Recruits, aged roughly 18 to 95 years, lived in some 25 US areas. Cohort assignment relied on participant-reported clinical history. The data were obtained in a study of blood T cell repertoires in COVID-19. Deletions cut 0 bases from V and 4 bases from J, with 13 bases between. This CDR3 is 16 amino acids long. Per the germline V gene, CDR1 is MGHRA and CDR2 is YSYEKL. Per the authors' pipeline: Reference gene primer amplification in the assay estimated nucleated cell counts. Sequencing used immunoSEQ multiplex PCR; TCRdb keeps in-frame clones, though not all of them. V, J and clone size reflect that table, while D and trimming were determined from the DNA. The sample consists of fewer than 300,000 clones, around nine tenths of them appearing once.

The chain is built from TRBV4-1 and TRBJ1-3; maybe TRBD1 (5 bases). This sequence was found in a man in his forties who had recovered from COVID-19. Source material: PBMCs or T cells enriched from blood (not recorded which). CDR3: CASSQEGGAPGNTIYF. CDR3 DNA sequence: TGCGCCAGCAGCCAAGAGGGGGGTGCCCCCGGAAACACCATATATTTT.